Below, 30 T cell receptor beta chains from the same sample are listed, as sequenced in a study of STAT5B mutations in CD4+ large granular lymphocyte leukemia. Measured with immunoSEQ multiplex PCR; TCRdb has only the in-frame clones, and not every one. The table shows roughly 30,000 clones, with under 85% occurring only once. The sample was CD4+ T cells from blood buffy coats. The source is a human donor in good health.

The chain employs TRBV27 and TRBJ2-3, with D hard to call. The ends were cut back, 5 bases at V and 2 bases at J, with 11 bases in the middle. There are 14 residues in the CDR3. Germline assignment: CDR1 MNHEY and CDR2 SMNVEV (reference sequence). The CDR3 region is CASSITTSTDTQYF. As DNA, the CDR3 is TGTGCCAGCAGTATAACAACCTCCACAGATACGCAGTATTTT.

This chain links TRBV28 with TRBJ2-1; D remains ambiguous. Germline CDR1 and CDR2: MDHEN and SYDVKM. The CDR3 contains 14 residues. Trimming cost V 7 bases and J 0 bases, with 10 bases left between them. CDR3 amino acids: CASKGRVSYNEQFF. The CDR3 DNA sequence: TGTGCCAGCAAGGGAAGGGTCTCCTACAATGAGCAGTTCTTC.

V and J are TRBV6-1 and TRBJ2-7; 7 bases are a match to TRBD2. V lost 7 bases to trimming and J lost 7 bases; unmatched junction nucleotides: 13. This CDR3 contains 14 residues. Germline CDR1 reads MNHNS; CDR2 reads SASEGT. The CDR3 region has the DNA TGTGCCAGCACCCTAGTAGCGGGCCTGGGGGAGCAGTACTTC. As protein: CASTLVAGLGEQYF.

CDR3 sequence reads: CASSIADRGQFF. The CDR3 DNA reads as TGTGCCAGTAGTATAGCCGACAGGGGACAGTTCTTC. The chain employs TRBV19 and TRBJ2-1, with TRBD1 matching 8 bases. After removal of 1 base from V and 13 bases from J, the junction contained 3 bases not matched to a gene. The CDR3 has 12 amino acids. Germline CDR1 reads LNHDA; CDR2 reads SQIVND (reference sequence).

As to this clone: One junction end does not reproduce the germline sequence, and a read error may be involved. The chain uses TRBV5-6 and TRBJ1-4; D ambiguous. This CDR3 comprises 13 residues. Germline-derived CDR1 and CDR2 are SGHDT and YYEEEE. CDR3 protein: CANSWRVGEKLFF. DNA for the CDR3: TGTGCCAACAGCTGGCGGGTTGGTGAAAAACTGTTTTTT.

This chain links TRBV6-5 with TRBJ1-2; 7 nucleotides align to TRBD1. This CDR3 region has 12 residues. The junction had 0 bases not matched to a gene; V was cut back by 5 bases and J by 3 bases. The V gene's germline CDR1 is MNHEY and CDR2 SVGAGI. Here the CDR3 DNA reads TGTGCCAGCAGTGACAGGGACTATGGCTACACCTTC. Translating gives CASSDRDYGYTF.

This chain's CDR3 is CASTAPGRGGGNEQFF. The DNA for the CDR3 is TGTGCCAGCACTGCTCCGGGGCGGGGTGGTGGGAATGAGCAGTTCTTC. The V call is TRBV19, the J call TRBJ2-1, with D tentatively TRBD2 (6 bases). In germline, CDR1 is LNHDA, CDR2 SQIVND (reference sequence). Trimming took off 9 bases at V and 7 bases at J, with 25 bases between the two ends. The CDR3 is 16 amino acids.

The V and J genes are TRBV9 and TRBJ1-2; 7 bases agree with TRBD1. The germline CDR1 and CDR2 sequences are SGDLS and YYNGEE. This CDR3 is built from 15 residues. V lost 6 bases, J lost 2 bases, and 10 bases stayed unmatched. In DNA form, the CDR3 reads TGTGCCAGCACCTCTTCAGGACAGGCCAACTATGGCTACACCTTC. Its translation is CASTSSGQANYGYTF.

The gene calls are TRBV14 and TRBJ2-1; 14 nucleotides match TRBD2. Germline trimming cut 4 bases from V and 1 base from J; bases unmatched to any gene: 15. The CDR3 covers 21 residues. Germline V gene data show CDR1 as SGHDN and CDR2 as FVKESK. This CDR3 is CASSRKLGGTSGSLSYNEQFF. Written as DNA, the CDR3 is TGTGCCAGCAGCCGAAAATTGGGTGGGACTAGCGGGAGCTTGTCCTACAATGAGCAGTTCTTC.

The V and J genes are TRBV5-1 and TRBJ1-2; the match to TRBD1 covers 7 bases. The V and J ends lost 4 bases and 5 bases, in that order; junction bases with no gene match: 2. This CDR3 comprises 12 residues. The germline gives CDR1 SGHRS, CDR2 YFSETQ. Here the CDR3 DNA reads TGCGCCAGCAGCGTACAGGGGTATGGCTACACCTTC. Protein sequence: CASSVQGYGYTF.

The chain uses TRBV7-9 and TRBJ2-1, with D tentatively TRBD2 (5 bases). Germline assignment: CDR1 SEHNR and CDR2 FQNEAQ (reference sequence). This CDR3 contains 12 residues. V lost 5 bases and J lost 7, with 9 bases in between. The CDR3 spells CASSPDWNEQFF. The CDR3 coding sequence is TGTGCCAGCAGCCCGGACTGGAATGAGCAGTTCTTC.

This clone was counted once. The V gene is TRBV6-1, the J gene TRBJ2-7; perhaps TRBD1 as D (6 bases). Germline values: CDR1 MNHNS, CDR2 SASEGT. The V gene lost 3 bases and the J gene lost 3 bases, with 12 bases spanning the gap. CDR3 length: 14 residues. CDR3 loop: CASSEEGQYYEQYF. In DNA form, the CDR3 reads TGTGCCAGCAGTGAGGAAGGACAGTACTACGAGCAGTACTTC.

The chain carries TRBV5-1 and TRBJ2-5; D may be TRBD2 (5 bases). Trimming pared 3 bases from V and 4 bases from J, leaving 16 bases between. Per the germline V gene, CDR1 is SGHRS and CDR2 is YFSETQ. This CDR3 has 15 residues. CDR3 region: CASSSQLGIGETQYF. The CDR3 nucleotides read TGCGCCAGCAGCTCCCAGCTCGGGATTGGAGAGACCCAGTACTTC. Combining the CDR3 with reference TRBV5-1 and TRBJ2-5 gives the whole variable domain KAGVTQTPRYLIKTRGQQVTLSCSPISGHRSVSWYQQTPGQGLQFLFEYFSETQRNKGNFPGRFSGRQFSNSRSEMNVSTLELGDSALYLCASSSQLGIGETQYFGPGTRLLVL.

The chain recombines TRBV2 with TRBJ2-1, with D perhaps matching TRBD1 (5 bases). In germline, CDR1 is SNHLY, CDR2 FYNNEI. CDR3 length: 13 amino acids. Trimming took 2 bases from V and 6 from J, leaving 8 bases between them. CDR3 protein: CASSETGSNEQFF. In nucleotides, the CDR3 is TGTGCCAGCAGTGAAACAGGTTCCAATGAGCAGTTCTTC.

This chain connects TRBV27 to TRBJ2-5, with 7 bases matching TRBD1. Trimming cost V 4 bases and J 4 bases; bases outside gene matches: 6. Germline V CDR1 and CDR2: MNHEY, SMNVEV (reference sequence). This CDR3 has 14 amino acids. CDR3 nucleotide sequence: TGTGCCAGCAGTTCTAACAGGGGCCGAGAGACCCAGTACTTC. It specifies CASSSNRGRETQYF.

This clone was seen only a few times. This chain uses TRBV4-1 with TRBJ1-4, with D uncertain. Trimming removed 1 base from V and 8 bases from J, with 8 bases in between. This CDR3 has 13 amino acids. Germline CDR1 MGHRA, CDR2 YSYEKL. CDR3 in amino acids: CASSQGPLEKLFF. The CDR3 DNA is TGCGCCAGCAGCCAAGGCCCTTTAGAAAAACTGTTTTTT.

This clone was seen more than once but under ten times. CDR3 residues: CASSVAPKDSPLHF. As DNA, the CDR3 is TGTGCCAGCAGCGTAGCGCCCAAAGATTCACCCCTCCACTTT. The chain recombines TRBV9 with TRBJ1-6; no reliable D call. The V end was cut by 0 bases, the J end by 8 bases, with 9 bases between. Germline V gives CDR1 SGDLS, CDR2 YYNGEE. The CDR3 has 14 amino acids.

The V gene is TRBV28, the J gene TRBJ1-5; D is perhaps TRBD1 (5 bases). Germline lookup yields CDR1 MDHEN and CDR2 SYDVKM. The V end was cut by 6 bases, the J end by 0 bases, with 12 bases between. The CDR3 runs to 15 residues. The CDR3 spells CASSSYDSSNQPQHF. As DNA, the CDR3 is TGTGCCAGCAGCTCGTATGACAGTAGCAATCAGCCCCAGCATTTT.

The rearrangement uses TRBV6-5 and TRBJ2-5; 8 bases are a match to TRBD1. The J call may be wrong; the DNA end is better matched by TRBJ2-7. Looked up from germline, CDR1 is MNHEY and CDR2 is SVGAGI. The CDR3 loop spans 14 amino acids. The CDR3 loop is CASSRWTGRNEQYF. CDR3 DNA sequence: TGTGCCAGCAGTCGATGGACAGGGAGGAACGAGCAGTACTTC.

This clone was observed a single time. This chain uses TRBV7-2 with TRBJ2-1; D gene unclear. CDR1 is SGHTA and CDR2 is FQGNSA in the germline V gene. This CDR3 is built from 12 residues. V lost 5 bases, J lost 5 bases, and 7 bases lay in between. The CDR3 region is CASSRVDNEQFF. The CDR3 DNA follows: TGTGCCAGCAGCCGGGTGGACAATGAGCAGTTCTTC.

J is TRBJ2-1 and V is TRBV28; D call uncertain. Deletions cut 4 bases from V and 8 bases from J, with 6 bases between. The germline gives CDR1 MDHEN, CDR2 SYDVKM. The CDR3 has 11 amino acids. The chain's CDR3 is CASSYLYEQFF. CDR3 nucleotide sequence: TGTGCCAGCAGTTACCTGTATGAGCAGTTCTTC.

The V gene is TRBV5-1, the J gene TRBJ1-6; 10 bases fit TRBD1. V shed 4 bases, J shed 11 bases, and the junction held 6 bases outside the gene matches. The V gene's germline CDR1 is SGHRS and CDR2 YFSETQ. The CDR3 is made up of 14 amino acids. CDR3 nucleotide sequence: TGCGCCAGCAGCCTGACAGGGGGCGAGGCACCCCTCCACTTT. Translation gives CASSLTGGEAPLHF.

This clone was observed a handful of times. The chain uses TRBV15 and TRBJ2-7; D gene unclear. The CDR3 is made up of 15 amino acids. CDR1 and CDR2 (germline): LNHNV, YYDKDF (reference sequence). The germline V and J ends were trimmed by 0 bases and 0 bases, with 9 bases remaining between them. The CDR3 sequence is CATSREQSSSYEQYF. The CDR3 nucleotides read TGTGCCACCAGCAGAGAACAGTCCAGCTCCTACGAGCAGTACTTC. Full variable domain (rest looked up from reference TRBV15 and TRBJ2-7): DAMVIQNPRYQVTQFGKPVTLSCSQTLNHNVMYWYQQKSSQAPKLLFHYYDKDFNNEADTPDNFQSRRPNTSFCFLDIRSPGLGDTAMYLCATSREQSSSYEQYFGPGTRLTVT.

This chain links TRBV5-4 with TRBJ2-1; 10 nucleotides line up with TRBD2. The CDR3 length is 15 residues. The ends lost 4 bases at V and 6 bases at J; junction bases unmatched: 7. Germline CDR1 is SGHNT and CDR2 is YYREEE (reference sequence). In DNA, the CDR3 is TGTGCCAGCAGCCCGGGGGCTAGCGGGAGCAATGAGCAGTTCTTC. Encoded protein: CASSPGASGSNEQFF. The full variable domain, completed using reference TRBV5-4 and TRBJ2-1, is ETGVTQSPTHLIKTRGQQVTLRCSSQSGHNTVSWYQQALGQGPQFIFQYYREEENGRGNFPPRFSGLQFPNYSSELNVNALELDDSALYLCASSPGASGSNEQFFGPGTRLTVL.

The V call is TRBV6-1, the J call TRBJ1-2; D is undetermined. This CDR3 region has 13 residues. Germline loops: CDR1 MNHNS, CDR2 SASEGT. V was cut by 5 bases and J by 3 bases, with 10 bases left in between. The CDR3 bases are TGTGCCAGCAGTCCCCAGACGGACTATGGCTACACCTTC. This translates into CASSPQTDYGYTF.

The sample holds one count of this clone. The chain is built from TRBV7-9 and TRBJ2-1; 8 nucleotides align to TRBD2. J was trimmed by 0 bases and V by 1 base; bases with no gene match: 2. CDR3 length: 16 amino acids. Germline V CDR1 and CDR2: SEHNR, FQNEAQ (reference sequence). CDR3 residues: CASSLGAGGSYNEQFF. Here the CDR3 DNA reads TGTGCCAGCAGCTTAGGGGCGGGGGGCTCCTACAATGAGCAGTTCTTC.

The chain has TRBV7-2 and TRBJ2-5; D remains unclear. The CDR3 is 13 amino acids. V gave up 4 bases and J gave up 6 bases, with 12 bases separating them. CDR1 SGHTA and CDR2 FQGNSA come from the germline V gene. The CDR3 bases are TGTGCCAGCAGCTACCCTCAGGTGCAGACCCAGTACTTC. Its protein product is CASSYPQVQTQYF.

The V call is TRBV7-2, the J call TRBJ2-3; 8 positions match TRBD2. Unmatched junction bases numbered 7, after V lost 1 base and J lost 7 bases. Germline CDR1 is SGHTA and CDR2 is FQGNSA. The CDR3 runs 15 residues. CDR3 residues: CASSLEAGLAYTQYF. CDR3 nucleotide sequence: TGTGCCAGCAGCTTAGAGGCTGGACTAGCTTATACGCAGTATTTT.

The V and J genes are TRBV15 and TRBJ2-3; tentative D call: TRBD2 (6 bases). Trimming took 0 bases from V and 2 from J, leaving 12 bases between them. Per the germline V gene, CDR1 is LNHNV and CDR2 is YYDKDF (reference sequence). The length of the CDR3 is 16 residues. This chain's CDR3 is CATSREISGHTDTQYF. For the CDR3, the DNA is TGTGCCACCAGCAGAGAGATTAGCGGACACACAGATACGCAGTATTTT.

The chain links TRBV12-5 to TRBJ1-1; no definite D call. The V end lost 6 bases, the J end lost 5 bases, and 10 bases lay between the germline ends. The CDR3 consists of 12 residues. Germline assignment: CDR1 LGHNT and CDR2 FRNRAP. The CDR3 DNA is TGTGCTAGTGGCGGGCCTGGGACTGAAGCTTTCTTT. Its protein product is CASGGPGTEAFF.